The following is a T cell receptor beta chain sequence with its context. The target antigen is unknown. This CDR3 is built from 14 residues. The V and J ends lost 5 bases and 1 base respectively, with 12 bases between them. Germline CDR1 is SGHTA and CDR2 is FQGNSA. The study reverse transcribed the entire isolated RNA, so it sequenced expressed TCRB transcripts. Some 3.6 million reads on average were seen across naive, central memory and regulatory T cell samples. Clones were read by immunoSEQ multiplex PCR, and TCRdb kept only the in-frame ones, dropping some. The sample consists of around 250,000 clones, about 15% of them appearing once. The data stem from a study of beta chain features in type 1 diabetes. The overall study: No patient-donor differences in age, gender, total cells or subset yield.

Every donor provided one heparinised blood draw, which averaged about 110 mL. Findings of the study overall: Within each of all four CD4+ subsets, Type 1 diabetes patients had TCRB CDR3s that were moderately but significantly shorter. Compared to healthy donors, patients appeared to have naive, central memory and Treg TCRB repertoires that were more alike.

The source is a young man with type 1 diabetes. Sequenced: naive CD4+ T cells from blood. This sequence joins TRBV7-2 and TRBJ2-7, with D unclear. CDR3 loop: CASSPYPGSYEQYF. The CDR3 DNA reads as TGTGCCAGCAGCCCATACCCCGGGTCCTACGAGCAGTACTTC.